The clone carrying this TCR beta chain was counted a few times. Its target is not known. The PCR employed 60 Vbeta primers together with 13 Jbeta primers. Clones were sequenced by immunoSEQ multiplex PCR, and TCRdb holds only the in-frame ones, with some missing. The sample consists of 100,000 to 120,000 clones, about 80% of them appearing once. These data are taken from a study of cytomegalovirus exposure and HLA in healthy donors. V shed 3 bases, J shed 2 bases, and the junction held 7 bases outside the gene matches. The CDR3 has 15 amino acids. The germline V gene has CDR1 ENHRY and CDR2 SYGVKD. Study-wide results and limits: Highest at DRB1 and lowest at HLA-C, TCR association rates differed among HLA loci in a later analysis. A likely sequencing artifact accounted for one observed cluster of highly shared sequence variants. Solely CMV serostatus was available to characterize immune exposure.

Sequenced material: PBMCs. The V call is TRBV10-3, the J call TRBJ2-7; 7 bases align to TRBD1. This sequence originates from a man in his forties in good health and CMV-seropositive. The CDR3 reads CAISDGDSSAYEQYF. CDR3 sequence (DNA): TGTGCCATCAGTGATGGGGACAGTTCAGCCTACGAGCAGTACTTC.